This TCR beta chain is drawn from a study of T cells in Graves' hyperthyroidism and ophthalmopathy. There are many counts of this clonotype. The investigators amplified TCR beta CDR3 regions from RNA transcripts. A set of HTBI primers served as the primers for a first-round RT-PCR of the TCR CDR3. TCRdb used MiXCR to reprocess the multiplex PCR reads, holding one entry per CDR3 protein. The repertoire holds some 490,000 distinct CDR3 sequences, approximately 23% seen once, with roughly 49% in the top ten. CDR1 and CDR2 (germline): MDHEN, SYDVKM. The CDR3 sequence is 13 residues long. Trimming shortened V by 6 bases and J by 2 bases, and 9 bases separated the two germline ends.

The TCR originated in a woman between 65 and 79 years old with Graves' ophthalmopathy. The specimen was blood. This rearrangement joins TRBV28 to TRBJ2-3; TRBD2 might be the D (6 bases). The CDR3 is CASRRTNTDTQYF. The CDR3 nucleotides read TGTGCCAGCAGACGGACTAACACAGATACGCAGTATTTT.